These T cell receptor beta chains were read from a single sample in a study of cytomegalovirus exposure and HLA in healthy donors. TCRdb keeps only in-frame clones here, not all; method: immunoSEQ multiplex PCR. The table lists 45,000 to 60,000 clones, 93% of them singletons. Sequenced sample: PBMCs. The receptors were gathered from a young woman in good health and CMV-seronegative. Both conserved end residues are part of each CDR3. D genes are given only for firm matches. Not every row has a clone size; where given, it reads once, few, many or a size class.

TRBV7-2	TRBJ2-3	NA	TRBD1	CASSFDRAVADTQYF	TGTGCCAGCAGTTTTGACAGGGCCGTAGCAGATACGCAGTATTTT
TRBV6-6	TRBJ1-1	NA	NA	CASSYLTTGLGGEAFF	TGTGCCAGCAGTTACTTAACAACAGGATTGGGGGGTGAAGCTTTCTTT
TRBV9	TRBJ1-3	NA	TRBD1	CASSVGGTVSSGNTIYF	TGTGCCAGCAGCGTAGGAGGGACAGTATCATCTGGAAACACCATATATTTT
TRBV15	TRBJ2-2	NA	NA	CATRTVTYTGELFF	TGTGCCACCAGGACAGTGACGTACACCGGGGAGCTGTTTTTT
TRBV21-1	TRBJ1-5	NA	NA	CASSRGTAFPEGNQPQHF	TGTGCCAGCAGCAGGGGGACAGCTTTCCCAGAGGGCAATCAGCCCCAGCATTTT
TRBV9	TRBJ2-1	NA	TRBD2	CASSASGSSYNEQFF	TGTGCCAGCAGCGCGAGCGGGAGCTCCTACAATGAGCAGTTCTTC
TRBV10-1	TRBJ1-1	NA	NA	CASSEFQGAEAFF	TGCGCCAGCAGTGAGTTTCAAGGGGCTGAAGCTTTCTTT
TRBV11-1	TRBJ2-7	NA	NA	CASSIAYRFPFYEQYF	TGTGCCAGCAGCATCGCTTACAGGTTCCCCTTTTACGAGCAGTACTTC
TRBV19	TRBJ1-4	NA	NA	CASNGGQLVGEKLFF	TGTGCCAGTAACGGCGGACAGCTGGTTGGTGAAAAACTGTTTTTT
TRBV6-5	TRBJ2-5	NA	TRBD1	CASSQQGAWETQYF	TGTGCCAGCAGTCAACAGGGGGCTTGGGAGACCCAGTACTTC
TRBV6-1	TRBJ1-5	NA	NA	CASRPPGVNQPQHF	TGTGCCAGCAGACCCCCAGGGGTTAATCAGCCCCAGCATTTT
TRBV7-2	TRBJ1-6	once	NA	CASGNQEGTPLHF	TGTGCCAGCGGAAACCAGGAGGGTACACCCCTCCACTTT
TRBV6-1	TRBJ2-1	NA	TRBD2	CASSEGTSNEQFF	TGTGCCAGCAGTGAAGGGACTAGCAATGAGCAGTTCTTC
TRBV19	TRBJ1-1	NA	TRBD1	CASSGYRGRGEAFF	TGTGCCAGTAGTGGGTACAGGGGGCGCGGTGAAGCTTTCTTT
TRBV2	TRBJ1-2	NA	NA	CASTDGLDSSTF	TGTGCCAGCACCGACGGCCTGGACAGCTCAACCTTC
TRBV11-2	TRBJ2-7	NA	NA	CASSLDKRGFQHEQYF	TGTGCCAGCAGCTTAGATAAAAGGGGCTTTCAGCACGAGCAGTACTTC
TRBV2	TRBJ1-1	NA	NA	CASSDSEGVTEAFF	TGTGCCAGCAGTGACTCCGAGGGGGTCACTGAAGCTTTCTTT
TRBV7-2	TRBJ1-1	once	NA	CASVTEPSGTKYTEAFF	TGTGCCAGCGTTACCGAGCCGTCCGGGACAAAGTACACTGAAGCTTTCTTT
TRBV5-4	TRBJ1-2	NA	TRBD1	CASSLPSTGGYGYTF	TGTGCCAGCAGCCTTCCATCGACAGGGGGCTATGGCTACACCTTC
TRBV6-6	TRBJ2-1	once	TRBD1	CASRYPGQGGKQFF	TGTGCCAGCAGATACCCGGGACAGGGTGGAAAGCAGTTCTTC
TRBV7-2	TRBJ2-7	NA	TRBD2	CASSFRLAGNEQYF	TGTGCCAGCAGCTTCCGACTAGCGGGGAACGAGCAGTACTTC
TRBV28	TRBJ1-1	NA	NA	CASSFYSGGNTEAFF	TGTGCCAGCAGTTTTTATAGCGGGGGGAACACTGAAGCTTTCTTT
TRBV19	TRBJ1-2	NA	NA	CASSLSEGFYGYTF	TGTGCCAGTAGTCTTTCCGAGGGATTCTATGGCTACACCTTC
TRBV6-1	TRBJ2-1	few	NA	CASSEAGGYNEQFF	TGTGCCAGCAGTGAAGCAGGGGGCTACAATGAGCAGTTCTTC
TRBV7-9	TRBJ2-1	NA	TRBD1	CASSLPTGQGDSYNEQFF	TGTGCCAGCAGCTTACCTACAGGACAGGGTGACTCCTACAATGAGCAGTTCTTC
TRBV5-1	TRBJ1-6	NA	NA	CASSGAHSSPLHF	TGCGCCAGCAGTGGGGCCCATAGTTCACCCCTCCACTTT
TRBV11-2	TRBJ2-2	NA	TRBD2	CASSLGLGVNTGELFF	TGTGCCAGCAGCTTGGGACTAGGGGTGAACACCGGGGAGCTGTTTTTT
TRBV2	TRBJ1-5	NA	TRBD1	CASSPGQLSNQPQHF	TGTGCCAGCAGTCCGGGACAGCTTAGCAATCAGCCCCAGCATTTT
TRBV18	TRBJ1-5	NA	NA	CASSPAVGQPQHF	TGTGCCAGCTCACCGGCGGTGGGTCAGCCCCAGCATTTT
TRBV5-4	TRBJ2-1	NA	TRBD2	CASSLGAGDPYNEQFF	TGTGCCAGCAGCTTGGGGGCGGGGGACCCCTACAATGAGCAGTTCTTC
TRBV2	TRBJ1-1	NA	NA	CASSIQGETEAFF	TGTGCCAGCAGTATACAGGGAGAGACTGAAGCTTTCTTT
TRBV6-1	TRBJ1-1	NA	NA	CASSPFLNTEAFF	TGTGCCAGCAGCCCCTTTTTGAACACTGAAGCTTTCTTT
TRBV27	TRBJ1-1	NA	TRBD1	CASSLPPGQGGNTEAFF	TGTGCCAGCAGTTTACCCCCGGGACAGGGGGGAAACACTGAAGCTTTCTTT
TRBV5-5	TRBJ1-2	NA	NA	CASSSLPLGGGTDGYTF	TGTGCCAGCAGTTCTTTGCCCTTGGGGGGGGGAACGGATGGCTACACCTTC
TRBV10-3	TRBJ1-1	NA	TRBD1	CAITGDRREAFF	TGTGCCATCACCGGGGACAGGAGAGAAGCTTTCTTT
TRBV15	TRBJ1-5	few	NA	CATSRDLEGYQPQHF	TGTGCCACCAGCAGAGATCTAGAAGGTTATCAGCCCCAGCATTTT
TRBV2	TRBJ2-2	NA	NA	CASSEGPGIPTGELFF	TGTGCCAGCAGTGAAGGTCCGGGGATACCCACCGGGGAGCTGTTTTTT
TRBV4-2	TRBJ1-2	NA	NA	CASSQGPGQLTYSAFYGYTF	TGTGCCAGCAGCCAAGGGCCCGGACAGTTGACCTACTCGGCCTTCTATGGCTACACCTTC
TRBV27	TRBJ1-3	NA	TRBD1	CASSFSTGAGNTIYF	TGTGCCAGCAGTTTCTCCACAGGGGCTGGAAACACCATATATTTT
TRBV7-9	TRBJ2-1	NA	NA	CASSLSGGGRVDEQFF	TGTGCCAGCAGCTTATCGGGGGGCGGGAGAGTCGATGAGCAGTTCTTC
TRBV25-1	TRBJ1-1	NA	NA	CASVSWGGTEAFF	TGTGCCAGCGTCAGCTGGGGGGGCACTGAAGCTTTCTTT